This T cell receptor (beta chain) was sequenced for a study of Tregs in tolerant kidney transplant recipients (dated by TCRdb to about 2019). Some background on the complete study: TCRbeta sequencing was used in the study to identify donor-specific regulatory T cells before combined kidney and bone marrow transplantation, and the identified cells were then tracked after transplant. TCRbeta repertoire sequencing was used in a few healthy controls to compare several ways of expanding Tregs specific for an allogeneic donor.

On the study overall, not on this receptor specifically: Biological reproducibility was not examined directly, but technical replication error appeared to be minimal. Because the study included only a small number of patients, the results must be confirmed in larger populations and under other immunosuppression protocols. Expanding Tregs with activated donor B cells appeared to identify the most biologically relevant and donor-specific TCRbeta repertoire.

Genomic DNA was extracted from sorted cells with the QIAGEN DNeasy Blood and Tissue Kit for TCRbeta CDR3 sequencing. High-throughput TCRbeta CDR3 sequencing was carried out commercially through immunoSEQ, with PCR amplification with bias correction and internal controls included. Concerning the study's data processing: Unique productive TCRbeta sequences were defined by CDR3 nucleotide sequence where primers matched, and otherwise by CDR3 amino acid sequence together with Vbeta and Jbeta genes. As a correction for sorting error, sequences shared between sorted populations at a frequency ratio of 2:1 or less were discarded, and the remaining shared sequences were assigned to the higher population. A sequence counted as donor-reactive if, in CFSE-low cells, the sequence had a frequency of at least 0.01% and was expanded at least 5-fold compared with unstimulated cells. Repertoire divergence was quantified by Jensen-Shannon divergence using the top 100 TCRbeta sequences ranked by frequency. For samples with multiple sequencing runs, sorting error was corrected separately for each run before the runs were pooled. The source is immuneACCESS, and TCRdb retained only in-frame sequences with V and J called. Part of the clones is not carried over; for the studies checked, unresolved V genes explain less than half of this, and the remainder is unexplained. That table is the source of V, J and clone size, and D and trimming were worked out from the DNA. Recorded for this sample are tens of thousands of clones; roughly nine tenths of them occurred a single time. 0.55% to 0.85% of the sample rests with the top ten.

Only a few counts were recorded for this clone. The antigen it binds to is not known. Base quality data are lacking; no much larger clone is found one base away. Thawed PBMCs were FACS-sorted into unstimulated Tregs (CD4+CD25+CD127-), CD4+ non-Tregs (CD4+CD25-), CD4 cells and CD8 cells. Before Treg sorting, thawed PBMCs were rested overnight at 37°C with 200 IU/ml IL-2. Blood from healthy controls was obtained either from healthy volunteers or as purchased buffy coats. Healthy control blood was processed by Ficoll density gradient to PBMCs and cryopreserved; patient PBMCs were collected before and after transplant. Reading the germline V gene gives CDR1 MGHRA and CDR2 YSYEKL. From the cysteine through the phenylalanine, the CDR3 covers 15 amino acids. Of all the DNA, just the CDR3 is kept, 45 bases in frame from base 1. The V and J ends are trimmed by 1 base and 8 bases, leaving 14 bases between them.

The rearranged chain carries TRBV4-1 and TRBJ2-2; no confident D gene assignment can be made. Material: Tregs from blood. This sequence originates from a human donor in good health. The CDR3 protein is CASSQGPSGLGELFF. In nucleotide form, the sequence is TGCGCCAGCAGCCAAGGACCTTCTGGGTTGGGGGAGCTGTTTTTT.